This record looks at one T cell receptor (beta chain) sequence and its context. No antigen is known for it. This specimen belongs to a study of T cell responses to AZD1222 COVID-19 vaccine. General study points: Baseline serology detected seropositivity in only a handful of AZD1222 recipients. Donors skewed white British and female; clonal diversity was possibly underestimated.

Only in-frame clones appear in the TCRdb table, and some are missing; sequencing was by immunoSEQ multiplex PCR. The sample consists of over 100,000 clones, approximately 86% of them appearing once. Germline V CDR1 and CDR2: MDHEN, SYDVKM. Trimming at V came to 3 bases and at J to 3 bases, leaving 10 bases not matched to a gene. The CDR3 is made up of 16 amino acids. The sample here was peripheral blood, taken on day 0 of AZD1222 vaccination. The chain employs TRBV28 and TRBJ2-7, with 8 bases aligning to TRBD2. The clonotype comes from an adult in good health. The CDR3 nucleotides are TGTGCCAGCAGTTTTCGCCGCGCGGGGGGCCGCTACGAGCAGTACTTC. This encodes CASSFRRAGGRYEQYF.